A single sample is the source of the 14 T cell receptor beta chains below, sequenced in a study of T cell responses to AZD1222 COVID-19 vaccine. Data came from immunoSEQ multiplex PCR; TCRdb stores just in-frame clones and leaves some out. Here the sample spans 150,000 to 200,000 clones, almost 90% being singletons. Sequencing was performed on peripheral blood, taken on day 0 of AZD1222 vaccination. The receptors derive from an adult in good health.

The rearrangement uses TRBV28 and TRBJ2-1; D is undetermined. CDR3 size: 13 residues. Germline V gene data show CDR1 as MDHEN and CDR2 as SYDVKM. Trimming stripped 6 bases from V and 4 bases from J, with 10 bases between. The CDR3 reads CASRKGSYNEQFF. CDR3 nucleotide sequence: TGTGCCAGCAGGAAAGGCTCATACAATGAGCAGTTCTTC.

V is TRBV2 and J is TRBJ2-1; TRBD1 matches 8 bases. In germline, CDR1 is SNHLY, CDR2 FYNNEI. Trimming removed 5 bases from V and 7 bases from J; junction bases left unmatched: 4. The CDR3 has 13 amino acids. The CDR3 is CASSLRTGNEQFF. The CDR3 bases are TGTGCCAGCAGTCTAAGGACAGGGAATGAGCAGTTCTTC.

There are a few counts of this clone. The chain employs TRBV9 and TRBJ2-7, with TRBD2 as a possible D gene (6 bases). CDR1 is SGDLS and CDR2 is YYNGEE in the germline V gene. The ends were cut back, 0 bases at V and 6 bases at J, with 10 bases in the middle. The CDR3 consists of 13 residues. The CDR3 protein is CASSVAQAGEQYF. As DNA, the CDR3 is TGTGCCAGCAGCGTAGCCCAAGCGGGCGAGCAGTACTTC.

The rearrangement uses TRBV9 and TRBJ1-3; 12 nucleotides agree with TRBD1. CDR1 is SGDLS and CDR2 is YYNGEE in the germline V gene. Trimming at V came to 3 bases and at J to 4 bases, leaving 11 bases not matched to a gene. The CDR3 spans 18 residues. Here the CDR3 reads CASSEMLAGQGAGNTIYF. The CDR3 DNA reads TGTGCCAGCAGCGAAATGCTTGCGGGACAGGGGGCCGGAAACACCATATATTTT.

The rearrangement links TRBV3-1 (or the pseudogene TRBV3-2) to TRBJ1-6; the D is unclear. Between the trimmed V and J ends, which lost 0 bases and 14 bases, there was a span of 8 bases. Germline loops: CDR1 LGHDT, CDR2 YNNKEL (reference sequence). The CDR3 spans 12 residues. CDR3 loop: CASSQDLKSLHF. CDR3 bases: TGTGCCAGCAGCCAAGATCTTAAGTCCCTCCACTTT.

The chain's CDR3 is CASSGLAGASGEQYF. The CDR3 DNA reads TGTGCCAGCAGCGGTCTAGCGGGAGCTTCGGGAGAGCAGTACTTC. The V and J genes are TRBV11-2 and TRBJ2-7; 10 bases match TRBD2. The V segment lost 5 bases and the J segment 7 bases; nucleotides outside the gene matches: 11. This CDR3 is built from 15 residues. CDR1 SGHAT and CDR2 FQNNGV come from the germline V gene.

CDR3 region: CASSIRGPWDGTGELFF. The CDR3 region has the DNA TGTGCCAGTAGTATACGTGGACCGTGGGACGGCACCGGGGAGCTGTTTTTT. This chain uses TRBV19 with TRBJ2-2, with D possibly called TRBD1 or TRBD2 (5 bases each). Germline loops: CDR1 LNHDA, CDR2 SQIVND (reference sequence). V was clipped by 2 bases and J by 4 bases, with 17 bases between them. This CDR3 has 17 residues.

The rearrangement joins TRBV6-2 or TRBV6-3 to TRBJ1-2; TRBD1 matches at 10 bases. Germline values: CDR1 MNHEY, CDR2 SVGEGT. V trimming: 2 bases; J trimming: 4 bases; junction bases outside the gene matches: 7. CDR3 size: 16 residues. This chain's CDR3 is CASSYGPGQGSYGYTF. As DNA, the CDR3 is TGTGCCAGCAGTTACGGACCGGGACAGGGGTCCTATGGCTACACCTTC.

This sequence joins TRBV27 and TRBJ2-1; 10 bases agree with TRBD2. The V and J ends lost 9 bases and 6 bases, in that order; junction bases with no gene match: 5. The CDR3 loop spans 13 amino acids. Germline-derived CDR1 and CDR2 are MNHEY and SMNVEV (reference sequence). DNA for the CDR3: TGTGCCAGTTGGACTAGCGGCGGCAATGAGCAGTTCTTC. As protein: CASWTSGGNEQFF.

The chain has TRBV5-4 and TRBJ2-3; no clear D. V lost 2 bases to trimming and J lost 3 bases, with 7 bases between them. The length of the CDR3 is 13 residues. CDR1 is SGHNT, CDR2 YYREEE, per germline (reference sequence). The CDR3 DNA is TGTGCCAGCAGCTTAGAGTGGACAGATACGCAGTATTTT. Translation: CASSLEWTDTQYF.

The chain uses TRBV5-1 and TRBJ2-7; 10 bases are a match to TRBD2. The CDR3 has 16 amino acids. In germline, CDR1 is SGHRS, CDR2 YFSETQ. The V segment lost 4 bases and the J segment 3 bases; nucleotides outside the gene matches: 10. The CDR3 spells CASSHATSGIFYEQYF. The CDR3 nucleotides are TGCGCCAGCAGCCACGCAACTAGCGGGATATTCTACGAGCAGTACTTC.

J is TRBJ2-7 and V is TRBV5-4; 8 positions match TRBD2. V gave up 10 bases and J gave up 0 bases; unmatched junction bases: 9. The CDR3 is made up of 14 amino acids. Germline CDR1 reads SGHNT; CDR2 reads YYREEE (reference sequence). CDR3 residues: CALPGGESSYEQYF. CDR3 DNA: TGTGCCCTCCCGGGAGGGGAAAGCTCCTACGAGCAGTACTTC.

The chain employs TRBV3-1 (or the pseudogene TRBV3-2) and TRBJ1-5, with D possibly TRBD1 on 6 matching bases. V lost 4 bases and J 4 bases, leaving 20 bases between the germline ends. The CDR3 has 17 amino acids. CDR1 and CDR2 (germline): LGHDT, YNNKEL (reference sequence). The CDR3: CASSREPPDRSNQPQHF. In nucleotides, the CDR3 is TGTGCCAGCAGCCGCGAGCCCCCCGACAGGAGTAATCAGCCCCAGCATTTT.

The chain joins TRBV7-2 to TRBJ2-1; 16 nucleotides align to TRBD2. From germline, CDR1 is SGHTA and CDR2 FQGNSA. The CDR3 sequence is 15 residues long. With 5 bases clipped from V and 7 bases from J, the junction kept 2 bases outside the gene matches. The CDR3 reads CASSPGLAGGNEQFF. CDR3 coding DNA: TGTGCCAGCAGCCCGGGACTAGCGGGAGGGAATGAGCAGTTCTTC.